The clone carrying this T cell receptor (beta chain) showed up many times. Germline V gene sequence: CDR1 SGHRS, CDR2 YFSETQ. CDR3 length: 14 amino acids. V was shortened by 3 bases and J by 8 bases, with 12 bases between the two germline ends. Full-length variable regions came from constant-region reverse primers plus semi-nested Nested Universal Primer A PCR. From the 5' RACE reads, TCRdb called clonotypes with MiXCR, one entry per CDR3 protein. The sample includes tens of thousands of distinct CDR3 sequences, more than 25% of them seen just once. Treg sorting used a CD4+CD25+CD127-/low gate. The sample was tumor-infiltrating Tregs sorted from the breast tumor. This chain connects TRBV5-1 to TRBJ1-6; D call uncertain. The receptor was derived from a female donor with breast cancer. The chain's CDR3 is CASSWGSQDSPLHF. In DNA, the CDR3 is TGCGCCAGCAGCTGGGGTAGCCAAGATTCACCCCTCCACTTT.